This T cell receptor beta chain came from a study of regulatory T cells in long-lasting Graves disease. Arm-PCR with iRepertoire HTBI primers amplified the CDR3 regions for these TCR beta libraries. TCRdb redid the calling of the multiplex PCR reads with MiXCR, one entry per CDR3 protein. The sample includes 650,000 to 850,000 distinct CDR3 sequences, about 30% of them seen just once. Documented time point: persistent/refractory GD, antithyroid drugs over 5 years with positive TRAb. After RNA was extracted from PBMCs, the TCR library was made from it. The origin of this receptor is a female donor with Graves disease. This sample comprised peripheral blood mononuclear cells (PBMCs), obtained when the disease was refractory, from a patient treated with antithyroid drugs.

DNA of the CDR3: TGTGCCAGTAGCCGTACTCAGGTTAGCAATCAGCCCCAGCATTTT. Encoded protein: CASSRTQVSNQPQHF. V usage is TRBV19 and J usage is TRBJ1-5; D is unclear. V was clipped by 6 bases and J by 0 bases, with 12 bases between them. CDR1 and CDR2 (germline): LNHDA, SQIVND (reference sequence). This CDR3 contains 15 residues.